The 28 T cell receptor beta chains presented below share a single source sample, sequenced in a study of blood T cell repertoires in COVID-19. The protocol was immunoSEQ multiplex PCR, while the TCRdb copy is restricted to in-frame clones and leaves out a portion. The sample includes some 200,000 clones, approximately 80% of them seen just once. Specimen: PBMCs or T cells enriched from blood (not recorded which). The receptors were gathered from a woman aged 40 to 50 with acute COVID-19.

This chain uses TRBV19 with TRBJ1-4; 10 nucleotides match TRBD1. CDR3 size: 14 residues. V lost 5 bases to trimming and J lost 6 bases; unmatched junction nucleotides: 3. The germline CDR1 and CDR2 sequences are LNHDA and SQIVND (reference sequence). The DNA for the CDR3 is TGTGCCAGTAGTCCCGGGACAGGGGATGAAAAACTGTTTTTT. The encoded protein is CASSPGTGDEKLFF.

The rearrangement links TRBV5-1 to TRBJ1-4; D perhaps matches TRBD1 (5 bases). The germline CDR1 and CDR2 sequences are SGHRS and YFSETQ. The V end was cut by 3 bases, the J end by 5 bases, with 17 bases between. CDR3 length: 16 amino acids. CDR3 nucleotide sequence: TGCGCCAGCAGCTCGGCCTCGGGGGGACCCAATGAAAAACTGTTTTTT. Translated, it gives CASSSASGGPNEKLFF. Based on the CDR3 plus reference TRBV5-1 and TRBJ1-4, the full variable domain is KAGVTQTPRYLIKTRGQQVTLSCSPISGHRSVSWYQQTPGQGLQFLFEYFSETQRNKGNFPGRFSGRQFSNSRSEMNVSTLELGDSALYLCASSSASGGPNEKLFFGSGTQLSVL.

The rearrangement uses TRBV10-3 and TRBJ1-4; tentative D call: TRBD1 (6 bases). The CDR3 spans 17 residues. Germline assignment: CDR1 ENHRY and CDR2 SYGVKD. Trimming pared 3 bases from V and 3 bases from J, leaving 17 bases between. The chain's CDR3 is CAISDRGDGSPNEKLFF. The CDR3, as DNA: TGTGCCATCAGTGACAGGGGAGACGGGTCACCTAATGAAAAACTGTTTTTT.

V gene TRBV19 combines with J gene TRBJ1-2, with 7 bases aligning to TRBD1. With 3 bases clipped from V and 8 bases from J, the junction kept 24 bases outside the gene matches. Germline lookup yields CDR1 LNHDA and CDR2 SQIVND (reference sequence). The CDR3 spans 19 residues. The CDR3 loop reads CASSMRIGGGENSGGGYTF. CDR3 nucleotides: TGTGCCAGTAGTATGCGTATTGGAGGGGGCGAAAATTCAGGAGGCGGCTACACCTTC.

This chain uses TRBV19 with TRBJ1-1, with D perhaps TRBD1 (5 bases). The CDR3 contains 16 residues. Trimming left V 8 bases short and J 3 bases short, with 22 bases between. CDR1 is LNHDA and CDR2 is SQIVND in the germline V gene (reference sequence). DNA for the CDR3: TGTGCCAGTCGAGGGGACTTTCGGAGAGGAGACACTGAAGCTTTCTTT. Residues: CASRGDFRRGDTEAFF.

The CDR3 spells CASSYSLGQSNTEAFF. The CDR3 DNA is TGTGCCAGCAGTTACTCACTCGGACAGTCTAACACTGAAGCTTTCTTT. The chain recombines TRBV6-2 or TRBV6-3 with TRBJ1-1; D perhaps matches TRBD1 (6 bases). The CDR3 loop spans 16 amino acids. CDR1 is MNHEY and CDR2 is SVGEGT in the germline V gene. V was pared by 0 bases and J by 2 bases, with 13 bases between.

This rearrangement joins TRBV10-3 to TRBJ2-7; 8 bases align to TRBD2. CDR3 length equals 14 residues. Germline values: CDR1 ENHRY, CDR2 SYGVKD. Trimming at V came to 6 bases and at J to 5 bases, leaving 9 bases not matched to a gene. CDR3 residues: CAIRDQREKDEQYF. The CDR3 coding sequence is TGTGCCATCAGAGATCAGCGGGAGAAGGACGAGCAGTACTTC.

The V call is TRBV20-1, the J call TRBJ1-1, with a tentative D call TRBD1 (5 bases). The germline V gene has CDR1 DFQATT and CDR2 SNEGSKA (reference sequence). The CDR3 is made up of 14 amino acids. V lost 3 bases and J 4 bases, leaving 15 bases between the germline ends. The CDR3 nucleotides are TGCAGTGCTAGTATTCCCCTGGGGCTCACTGAAGCTTTCTTT. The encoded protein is CSASIPLGLTEAFF.

CDR3 amino acids: CASISRVGSPLHF. The CDR3 DNA is TGTGCCAGCATTTCCAGGGTCGGATCACCCCTCCACTTT. This rearrangement joins TRBV3-1 (or the pseudogene TRBV3-2) to TRBJ1-6; tentatively, D is TRBD1 (5 bases). CDR1 and CDR2 from the germline V gene are LGHDT and YNNKEL (reference sequence). V lost 7 bases and J lost 10, with 14 bases in between. CDR3 length: 13 residues.

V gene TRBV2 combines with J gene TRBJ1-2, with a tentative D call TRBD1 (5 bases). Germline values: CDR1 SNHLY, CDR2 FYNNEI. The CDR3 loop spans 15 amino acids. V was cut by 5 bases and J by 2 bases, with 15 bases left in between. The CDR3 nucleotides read TGTGCCAGCAGTCTTGGGGCAGGGCGGAACTATGGCTACACCTTC. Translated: CASSLGAGRNYGYTF.

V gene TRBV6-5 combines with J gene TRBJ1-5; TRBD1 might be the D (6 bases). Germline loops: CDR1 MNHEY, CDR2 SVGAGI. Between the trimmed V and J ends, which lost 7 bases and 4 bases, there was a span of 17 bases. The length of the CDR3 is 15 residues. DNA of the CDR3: TGTGCCAGCACCCCTGGCTGGGACATTAATCAGCCCCAGCATTTT. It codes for CASTPGWDINQPQHF.

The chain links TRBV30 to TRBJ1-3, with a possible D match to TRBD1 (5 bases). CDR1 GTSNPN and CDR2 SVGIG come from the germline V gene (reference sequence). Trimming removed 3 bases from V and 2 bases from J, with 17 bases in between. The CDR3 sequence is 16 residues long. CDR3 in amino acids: CAWRRPAGQTGNTIYF. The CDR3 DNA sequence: TGTGCCTGGAGGCGCCCCGCGGGGCAGACTGGAAACACCATATATTTT.

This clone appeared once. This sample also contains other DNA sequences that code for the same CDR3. In DNA form, the CDR3 reads TGTGCCAGCAGCCTACAGGGCCCCTACGAGCAGTACTTC. Translation gives CASSLQGPYEQYF. The chain employs TRBV28 and TRBJ2-7; D possibly corresponds to TRBD1 (6 bases). The germline V gene has CDR1 MDHEN and CDR2 SYDVKM. The CDR3 has 13 amino acids. The V gene lost 6 bases and the J gene lost 2 bases, with 11 bases spanning the gap.

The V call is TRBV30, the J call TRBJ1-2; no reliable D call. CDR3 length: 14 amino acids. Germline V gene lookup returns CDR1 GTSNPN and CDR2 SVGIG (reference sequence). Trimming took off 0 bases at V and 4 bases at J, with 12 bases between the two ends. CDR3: CAWSVRGITYGYTF. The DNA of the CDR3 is TGTGCCTGGAGTGTAAGAGGGATCACCTATGGCTACACCTTC.

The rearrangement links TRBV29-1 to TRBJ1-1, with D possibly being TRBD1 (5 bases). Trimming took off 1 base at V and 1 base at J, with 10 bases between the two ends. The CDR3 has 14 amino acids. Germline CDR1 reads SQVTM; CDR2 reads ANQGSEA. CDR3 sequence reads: CSVEGGRGNTEAFF. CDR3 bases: TGCAGCGTTGAAGGGGGGAGGGGGAACACTGAAGCTTTCTTT.

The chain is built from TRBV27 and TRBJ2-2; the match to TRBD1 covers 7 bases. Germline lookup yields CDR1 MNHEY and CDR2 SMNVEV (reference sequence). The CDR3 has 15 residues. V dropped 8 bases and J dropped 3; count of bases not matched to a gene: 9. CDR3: CASGLRQGYTGELFF. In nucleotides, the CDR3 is TGTGCCAGCGGGCTCCGACAGGGATACACCGGGGAGCTGTTTTTT.

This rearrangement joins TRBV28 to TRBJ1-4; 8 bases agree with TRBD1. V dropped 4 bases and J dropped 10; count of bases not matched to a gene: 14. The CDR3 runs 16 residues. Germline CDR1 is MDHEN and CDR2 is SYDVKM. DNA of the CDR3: TGTGCCAGCAGTTCCGGTCAGGGGGCGAAAATTGGAAAACTGTTTTTT. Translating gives CASSSGQGAKIGKLFF.

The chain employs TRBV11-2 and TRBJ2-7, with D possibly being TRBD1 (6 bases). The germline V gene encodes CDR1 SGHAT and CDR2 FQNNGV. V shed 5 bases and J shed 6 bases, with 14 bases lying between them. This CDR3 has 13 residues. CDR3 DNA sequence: TGTGCCAGCAGCGCCAACCGGGACACCGAGCAGTACTTC. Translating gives CASSANRDTEQYF.

The CDR3 DNA sequence: TGTGCCAGCAGTGCCCGGAGCGGGAGCTCAGACGAGCAGTACTTC. It codes for CASSARSGSSDEQYF. The rearrangement links TRBV2 to TRBJ2-7, with TRBD2 identical over 8 bases. Unmatched junction bases numbered 10, after V lost 4 bases and J lost 5 bases. This CDR3 contains 15 residues. Germline V gives CDR1 SNHLY, CDR2 FYNNEI.

CDR3 DNA: TGTGCCAGCAACCGCGGAGCGGGTTCACCCCTCCACTTT. This gives the protein CASNRGAGSPLHF. The V and J genes are TRBV6-5 and TRBJ1-6; D remains unclear. This CDR3 is built from 13 residues. V shed 7 bases and J shed 9 bases, with 13 bases lying between them. Germline V gene lookup returns CDR1 MNHEY and CDR2 SVGAGI.

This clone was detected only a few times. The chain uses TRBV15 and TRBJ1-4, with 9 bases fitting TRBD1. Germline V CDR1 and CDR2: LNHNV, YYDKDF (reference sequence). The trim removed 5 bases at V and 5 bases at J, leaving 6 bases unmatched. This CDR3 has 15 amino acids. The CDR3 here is CATSLAGTGNEKLFF. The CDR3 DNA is TGTGCCACCAGCCTCGCCGGGACAGGGAATGAAAAACTGTTTTTT.

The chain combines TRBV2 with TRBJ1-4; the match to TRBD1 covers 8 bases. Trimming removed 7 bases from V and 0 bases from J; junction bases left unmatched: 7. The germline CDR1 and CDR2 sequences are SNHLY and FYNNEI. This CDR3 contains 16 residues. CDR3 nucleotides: TGTGCCAGCAAGGAGGACAGGGTTGCAACTAATGAAAAACTGTTTTTT. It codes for CASKEDRVATNEKLFF.

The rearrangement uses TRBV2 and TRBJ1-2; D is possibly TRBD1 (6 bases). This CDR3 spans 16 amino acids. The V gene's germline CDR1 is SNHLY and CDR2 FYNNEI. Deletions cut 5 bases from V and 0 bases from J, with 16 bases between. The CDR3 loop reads CASSRDTDLTNYGYTF. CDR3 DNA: TGTGCCAGCAGTAGGGACACCGACCTCACTAACTATGGCTACACCTTC.

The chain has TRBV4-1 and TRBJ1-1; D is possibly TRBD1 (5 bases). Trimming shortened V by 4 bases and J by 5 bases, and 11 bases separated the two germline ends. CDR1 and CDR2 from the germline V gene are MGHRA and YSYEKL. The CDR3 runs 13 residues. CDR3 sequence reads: CASSPLGLTEAFF. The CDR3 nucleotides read TGCGCCAGCAGCCCCTTGGGGCTGACTGAAGCTTTCTTT.

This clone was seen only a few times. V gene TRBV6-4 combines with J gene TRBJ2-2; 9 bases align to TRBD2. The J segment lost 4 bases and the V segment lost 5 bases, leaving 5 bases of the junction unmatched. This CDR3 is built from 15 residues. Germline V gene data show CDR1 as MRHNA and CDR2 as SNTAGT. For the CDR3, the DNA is TGTGCCAGCAGTCCTCTAGCGGGGCTCACCGGGGAGCTGTTTTTT. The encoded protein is CASSPLAGLTGELFF.

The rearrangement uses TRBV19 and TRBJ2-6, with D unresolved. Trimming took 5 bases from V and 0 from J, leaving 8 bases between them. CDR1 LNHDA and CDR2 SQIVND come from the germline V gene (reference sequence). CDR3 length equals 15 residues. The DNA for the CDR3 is TGTGCCAGTAGTTCCCGTTCCTCTGGGGCCAACGTCCTGACTTTC. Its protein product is CASSSRSSGANVLTF.

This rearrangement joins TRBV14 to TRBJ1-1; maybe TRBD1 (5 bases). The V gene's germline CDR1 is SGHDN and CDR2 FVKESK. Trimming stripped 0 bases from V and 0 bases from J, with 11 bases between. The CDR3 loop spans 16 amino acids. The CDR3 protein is CASSQDWGVMNTEAFF. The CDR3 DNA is TGTGCCAGCAGCCAAGATTGGGGGGTTATGAACACTGAAGCTTTCTTT.

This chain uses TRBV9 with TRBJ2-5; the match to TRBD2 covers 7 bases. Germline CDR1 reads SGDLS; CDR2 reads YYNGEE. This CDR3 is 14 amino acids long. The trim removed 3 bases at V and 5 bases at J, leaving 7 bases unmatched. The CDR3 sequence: CASSAHSGGETQYF. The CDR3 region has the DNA TGTGCCAGCAGCGCACACTCCGGGGGGGAGACCCAGTACTTC.